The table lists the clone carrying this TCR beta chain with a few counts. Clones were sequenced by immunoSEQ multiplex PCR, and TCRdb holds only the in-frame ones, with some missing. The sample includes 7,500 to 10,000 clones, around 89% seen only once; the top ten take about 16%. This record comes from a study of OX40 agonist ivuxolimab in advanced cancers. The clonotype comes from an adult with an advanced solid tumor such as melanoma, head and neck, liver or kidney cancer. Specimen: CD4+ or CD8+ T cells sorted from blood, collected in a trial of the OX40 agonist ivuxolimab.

As DNA, the CDR3 is TGTGCCATCAGTGAGATGGAGCGGTCCTTGCAGTATTTT. It codes for CAISEMERSLQYF. The chain combines TRBV10-3 with TRBJ2-3; a possible D gene is TRBD2 (5 bases). V lost 2 bases and J 11 bases, leaving 14 bases between the germline ends. CDR1 and CDR2 from the germline V gene are ENHRY and SYGVKD. The CDR3 is made up of 13 amino acids.